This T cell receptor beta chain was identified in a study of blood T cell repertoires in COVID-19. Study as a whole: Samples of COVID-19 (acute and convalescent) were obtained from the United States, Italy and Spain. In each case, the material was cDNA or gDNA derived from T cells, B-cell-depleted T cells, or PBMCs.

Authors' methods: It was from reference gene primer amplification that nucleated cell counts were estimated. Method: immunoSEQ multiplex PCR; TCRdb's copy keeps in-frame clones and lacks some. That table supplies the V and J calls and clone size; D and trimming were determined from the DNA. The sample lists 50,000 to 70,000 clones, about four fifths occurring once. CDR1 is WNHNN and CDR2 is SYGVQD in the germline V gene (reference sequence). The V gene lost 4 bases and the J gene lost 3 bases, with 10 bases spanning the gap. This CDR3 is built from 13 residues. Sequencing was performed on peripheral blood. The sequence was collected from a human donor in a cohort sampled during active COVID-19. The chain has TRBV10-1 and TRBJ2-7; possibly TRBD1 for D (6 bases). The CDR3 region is CASSGPGDYEQYF. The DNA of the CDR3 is TGCGCCAGCAGTGGCCCAGGGGACTACGAGCAGTACTTC.